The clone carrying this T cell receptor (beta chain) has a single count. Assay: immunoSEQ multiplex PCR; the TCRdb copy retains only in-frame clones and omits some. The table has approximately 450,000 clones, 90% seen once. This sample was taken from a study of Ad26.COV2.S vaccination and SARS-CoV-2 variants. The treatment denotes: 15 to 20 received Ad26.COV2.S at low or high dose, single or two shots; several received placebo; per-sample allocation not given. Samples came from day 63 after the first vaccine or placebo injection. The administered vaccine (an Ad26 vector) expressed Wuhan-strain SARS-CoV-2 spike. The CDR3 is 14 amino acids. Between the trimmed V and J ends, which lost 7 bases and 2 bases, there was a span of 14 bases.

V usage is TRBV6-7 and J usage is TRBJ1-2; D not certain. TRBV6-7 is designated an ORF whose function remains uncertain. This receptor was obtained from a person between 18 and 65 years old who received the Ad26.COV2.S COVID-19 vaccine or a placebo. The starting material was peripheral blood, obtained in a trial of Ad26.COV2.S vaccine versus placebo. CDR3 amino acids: CASTPDFRNYGYTF. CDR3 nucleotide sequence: TGTGCCAGCACCCCGGACTTCAGGAACTATGGCTACACCTTC.